These 30 T cell receptor beta chains share one sample of origin, sequenced in a study of cytomegalovirus exposure and HLA in healthy donors. Clones were read by immunoSEQ multiplex PCR, and TCRdb kept only the in-frame ones, dropping some. Seen here are roughly 60,000 clones, around 94% observed once, and the top ten hold over 2%. Sequencing used PBMCs. The receptors were sampled from a man younger than 35 in good health and CMV-seronegative.

The chain is built from TRBV15 and TRBJ1-1, with TRBD1 identical over 8 bases. The CDR3 runs to 16 residues. CDR1 and CDR2 (germline): LNHNV, YYDKDF (reference sequence). After removal of 0 bases from V and 1 base from J, the junction contained 4 bases not matched to a gene. CDR3 loop: CATSRDLGTGNTEAFF. In DNA, the CDR3 is TGTGCCACCAGCAGAGATTTAGGGACAGGGAACACTGAAGCTTTCTTT.

The CDR3: CASSLELASSYNEQFF. DNA for the CDR3: TGTGCCAGCAGTTTAGAACTAGCGAGCTCCTACAATGAGCAGTTCTTC. This chain connects TRBV27 to TRBJ2-1; 7 nucleotides align to TRBD2. In germline, CDR1 is MNHEY, CDR2 SMNVEV (reference sequence). This CDR3 is 16 amino acids long. Trimming took 2 bases from V and 0 from J; bases not matched to a gene: 4.

The rearrangement joins TRBV4-2 to TRBJ2-7, with TRBD2 matching 10 bases. The trim removed 1 base at V and 3 bases at J, leaving 9 bases unmatched. The CDR3 covers 17 residues. Germline CDR1 is LGHNA and CDR2 is YNFKEQ. The CDR3 DNA reads TGTGCCAGCAGCCAAGCGGTTCTAGCGGGAGTGATCTACGAGCAGTACTTC. This gives the protein CASSQAVLAGVIYEQYF.

The chain links TRBV30 to TRBJ2-7; D is unclear. V lost 6 bases and J lost 1, with 13 bases in between. The CDR3 is 13 amino acids. Germline CDR1 GTSNPN, CDR2 SVGIG (reference sequence). This CDR3 is CACPLTGSYEQYF. Written as DNA, the CDR3 is TGTGCCTGTCCCCTGACGGGTTCCTACGAGCAGTACTTC.

This chain connects TRBV5-5 to TRBJ1-4; a possible D gene is TRBD1 (5 bases). This CDR3 region has 14 residues. Germline lookup yields CDR1 SGHKS and CDR2 YYEKEE (reference sequence). V was pared by 2 bases and J by 7 bases, with 12 bases between. This chain's CDR3 is CASSFGGSSEKLFF. CDR3 bases: TGTGCCAGCAGCTTCGGGGGGTCGAGTGAAAAACTGTTTTTT. The whole variable domain, filled in from reference TRBV5-5 and TRBJ1-4, reads DAGVTQSPTHLIKTRGQQVTLRCSPISGHKSVSWYQQVLGQGPQFIFQYYEKEERGRGNFPDRFSARQFPNYSSELNVNALLLGDSALYLCASSFGGSSEKLFFGSGTQLSVL.

The V call is TRBV10-3, the J call TRBJ2-1; unclear D gene. The CDR3 has 12 amino acids. The germline CDR1 and CDR2 sequences are ENHRY and SYGVKD. V lost 4 bases to trimming and J lost 5 bases, with 6 bases between them. CDR3 protein: CAISASDNEQFF. The CDR3 nucleotides are TGTGCCATCAGTGCTTCGGACAATGAGCAGTTCTTC.

With respect to this clone: At the DNA level, this CDR3 is encoded by other sequences in the same sample as well. The J gene is TRBJ2-1, the V gene TRBV5-1; TRBD2 matches 11 bases. V gave up 0 bases and J gave up 4 bases; unmatched junction bases: 0. This CDR3 region has 15 residues. The germline V gene has CDR1 SGHRS and CDR2 YFSETQ. CDR3 residues: CASSLGLAGYNEQFF. CDR3 DNA: TGCGCCAGCAGCTTGGGACTAGCGGGGTACAATGAGCAGTTCTTC.

This clone showed up just once. The CDR3 sequence is CASSLGDSGGNQPQHF. CDR3 sequence (DNA): TGTGCCAGCAGTTTAGGGGACAGTGGGGGCAATCAGCCCCAGCATTTT. The chain has TRBV28 and TRBJ1-5; 7 bases match TRBD1. The CDR3 is 16 residues long. Per the germline V gene, CDR1 is MDHEN and CDR2 is SYDVKM. J was trimmed by 2 bases and V by 2 bases; bases with no gene match: 6.

The rearrangement joins TRBV5-4 to TRBJ2-7, with 7 bases aligning to TRBD1. Germline V gene data show CDR1 as SGHNT and CDR2 as YYREEE (reference sequence). CDR3 length equals 13 residues. Unmatched junction bases numbered 10, after V lost 4 bases and J lost 9 bases. For the CDR3, the DNA is TGTGCCAGCAGCGATCCGACAGGGAGCGGGCAGTACTTC. Protein product: CASSDPTGSGQYF.

This sequence joins TRBV28 and TRBJ1-5, with 8 bases lining up with TRBD1. Unmatched junction bases numbered 11, after V lost 7 bases and J lost 6 bases. Germline V gene lookup returns CDR1 MDHEN and CDR2 SYDVKM. The CDR3 loop spans 15 amino acids. The DNA of the CDR3 is TGTGCCAGCACCACACAGGGGGTCGGGAGTCAGCCCCAGCATTTT. Translation: CASTTQGVGSQPQHF.

The chain employs TRBV9 and TRBJ2-2; 7 bases fit TRBD2. Germline V CDR1 and CDR2: SGDLS, YYNGEE. This CDR3 region has 16 residues. V dropped 0 bases and J dropped 5; count of bases not matched to a gene: 7. The CDR3 is CASSVAAAGVTGELFF. As DNA, the CDR3 is TGTGCCAGCAGCGTAGCTGCCGCGGGAGTTACCGGGGAGCTGTTTTTT.

V usage is TRBV6-9 and J usage is TRBJ2-1; no clear D gene. The V end was cut by 6 bases, the J end by 5 bases, with 5 bases between. The CDR3 length is 11 residues. CDR1 and CDR2 from the germline V gene are MNHGY and SVAAGI. The CDR3 protein is CASSPNNEQFF. Here the CDR3 DNA reads TGTGCCAGCAGCCCTAACAATGAGCAGTTCTTC.

This chain links TRBV6-1 with TRBJ1-5; perhaps TRBD1 as D (6 bases). Germline lookup yields CDR1 MNHNS and CDR2 SASEGT. CDR3 length equals 13 residues. V was shortened by 6 bases and J by 7 bases, with 13 bases between the two germline ends. In DNA form, the CDR3 reads TGTGCCAGCAGCGAATTACAGGGCCAGCCCCAGCATTTT. Its protein is CASSELQGQPQHF.

The rearrangement links TRBV19 to TRBJ2-4; TRBD2 might be the D (5 bases). V lost 2 bases to trimming and J lost 0 bases, with 17 bases between them. The V gene's germline CDR1 is LNHDA and CDR2 SQIVND (reference sequence). The CDR3 contains 18 residues. CDR3 DNA sequence: TGTGCCAGTAGTATAAATTTCGGAGGCCTTCTAGCCAAAAACATTCAGTACTTC. Encoded protein: CASSINFGGLLAKNIQYF. Together with reference TRBV19 and TRBJ2-4, the CDR3 gives the full variable domain: DGGITQSPKYLFRKEGQNVTLSCEQNLNHDAMYWYRQDPGQGLRLIYYSQIVNDFQKGDIAEGYSVSREKKESFPLTVTSAQKNPTAFYLCASSINFGGLLAKNIQYFGAGTRLSVL.

The rearrangement uses TRBV7-9 and TRBJ1-2; 8 bases agree with TRBD1. V dropped 4 bases and J dropped 8; count of bases not matched to a gene: 9. This CDR3 comprises 14 residues. Germline V CDR1 and CDR2: SEHNR, FQNEAQ (reference sequence). The CDR3 DNA sequence: TGTGCCAGCAGCTCTTCGGACAGGGACGACGGCTACACCTTC. This translates into CASSSSDRDDGYTF.

This rearrangement joins TRBV18 to TRBJ2-3, with 8 bases fitting TRBD1. This CDR3 contains 13 residues. Germline assignment: CDR1 KGHSH and CDR2 LQKENI. Unmatched junction bases numbered 1, after V lost 4 bases and J lost 4 bases. DNA of the CDR3: TGTGCCAGCTCACAACAGGGGGCAGATACGCAGTATTTT. Translation gives CASSQQGADTQYF. Looking up the rest from reference TRBV18 and TRBJ2-3 gives the full variable domain: NAGVMQNPRHLVRRRGQEARLRCSPMKGHSHVYWYRQLPEEGLKFMVYLQKENIIDESGMPKERFSAEFPKEGPSILRIQQVVRGDSAAYFCASSQQGADTQYFGPGTRLTVL.

The J gene is TRBJ1-5, the V gene TRBV19, with 8 bases aligning to TRBD1. The CDR3 is 16 amino acids. Germline V gene lookup returns CDR1 LNHDA and CDR2 SQIVND (reference sequence). V shed 5 bases, J shed 3 bases, and the junction held 9 bases outside the gene matches. CDR3 amino acids: CASSVRTGLINQPQHF. In DNA form, the CDR3 reads TGTGCCAGTAGTGTCAGGACAGGGTTGATCAATCAGCCCCAGCATTTT.

The V call is TRBV5-6, the J call TRBJ1-2, with 7 bases lining up with TRBD1. CDR1 is SGHDT, CDR2 YYEEEE, per germline. Trimming cost V 1 base and J 7 bases; bases outside gene matches: 7. The CDR3 length is 14 residues. The CDR3 coding sequence is TGTGCCAGCAGCTTGTTTACGACAGGGAGTGGCTACACCTTC. It specifies CASSLFTTGSGYTF.

This chain uses TRBV19 with TRBJ1-1; D might be TRBD1 (6 bases). The V gene's germline CDR1 is LNHDA and CDR2 SQIVND (reference sequence). This CDR3 has 14 residues. Trimming stripped 3 bases from V and 9 bases from J, with 17 bases between. The CDR3 region is CASSIRWTDHQAFF. DNA of the CDR3: TGTGCCAGTAGTATCCGATGGACAGACCATCAAGCTTTCTTT. The whole variable domain, remainder taken from reference TRBV19 and TRBJ1-1, is DGGITQSPKYLFRKEGQNVTLSCEQNLNHDAMYWYRQDPGQGLRLIYYSQIVNDFQKGDIAEGYSVSREKKESFPLTVTSAQKNPTAFYLCASSIRWTDHQAFFGQGTRLTVV.

J is TRBJ1-4 and V is TRBV18; D unclear. The germline V gene encodes CDR1 KGHSH and CDR2 LQKENI. The V gene lost 1 base and the J gene lost 10 bases, with 10 bases spanning the gap. The CDR3 consists of 13 residues. This CDR3 is CASSPRSEGKLFF. CDR3 nucleotide sequence: TGTGCCAGCTCACCACGATCGGAGGGAAAACTGTTTTTT. Combining the CDR3 with reference TRBV18 and TRBJ1-4 gives the whole variable domain NAGVMQNPRHLVRRRGQEARLRCSPMKGHSHVYWYRQLPEEGLKFMVYLQKENIIDESGMPKERFSAEFPKEGPSILRIQQVVRGDSAAYFCASSPRSEGKLFFGSGTQLSVL.

This chain joins TRBV5-1 and TRBJ2-5, with D possibly matching TRBD1 (6 bases). Germline V gene sequence: CDR1 SGHRS, CDR2 YFSETQ. This CDR3 is 13 amino acids long. V lost 4 bases and J lost 5, with 12 bases in between. CDR3 bases: TGCGCCAGCAGCGTGGGACATGGGGAGACCCAGTACTTC. The encoded protein is CASSVGHGETQYF.

The chain links TRBV5-1 to TRBJ2-1, with TRBD1 matching over 7 bases. V was pared by 0 bases and J by 1 base, with 4 bases of the junction left unmatched. CDR1 and CDR2 (germline): SGHRS, YFSETQ. This CDR3 is 16 amino acids long. DNA of the CDR3: TGCGCCAGCAGCTTGGTCGCAGGGGGATCCTACAATGAGCAGTTCTTC. Its protein is CASSLVAGGSYNEQFF. Combining the CDR3 with reference TRBV5-1 and TRBJ2-1 gives the whole variable domain KAGVTQTPRYLIKTRGQQVTLSCSPISGHRSVSWYQQTPGQGLQFLFEYFSETQRNKGNFPGRFSGRQFSNSRSEMNVSTLELGDSALYLCASSLVAGGSYNEQFFGPGTRLTVL.

The V call is TRBV28, the J call TRBJ2-3; 13 nucleotides agree with TRBD2. This CDR3 is 21 amino acids long. With 1 base clipped from V and 0 bases from J, the junction kept 13 bases outside the gene matches. In germline, CDR1 is MDHEN, CDR2 SYDVKM. CDR3 residues: CASSLYPPGLAGKGSTDTQYF. The CDR3 nucleotides read TGTGCCAGCAGTTTATACCCCCCGGGACTAGCGGGAAAAGGTAGCACAGATACGCAGTATTTT.

The rearrangement joins TRBV7-2 to TRBJ2-7; possibly TRBD2 for D (5 bases). The germline gives CDR1 SGHTA, CDR2 FQGNSA. CDR3 length equals 14 residues. The V gene lost 0 bases and the J gene lost 3 bases, with 9 bases spanning the gap. CDR3 bases: TGTGCCAGCAGCTTAGCAGGGAGTTTCTACGAGCAGTACTTC. This translates into CASSLAGSFYEQYF.

The rearrangement links TRBV10-2 to TRBJ2-7, with TRBD1 matching over 11 bases. From germline, CDR1 is WSHSY and CDR2 SAAADI. The length of the CDR3 is 14 residues. V trimming: 8 bases; J trimming: 1 base; junction bases outside the gene matches: 4. Here the CDR3 DNA reads TGCGCCAGCGGGGGACAGGGGGGGTCCTACGAGCAGTACTTC. This codes for CASGGQGGSYEQYF.

The chain is built from TRBV6-6 and TRBJ2-1, with 8 bases matching TRBD2. CDR1 MNHNY and CDR2 SVGAGI come from the germline V gene (reference sequence). This CDR3 is built from 14 residues. The ends lost 6 bases at V and 5 bases at J; junction bases unmatched: 6. CDR3 bases: TGTGCCAGCAGGCTGGGACTAGACGACAATGAGCAGTTCTTC. This gives the protein CASRLGLDDNEQFF.

The CDR3 region is CASSQDSRTGELFF. For the CDR3, the DNA is TGCGCCAGCAGCCAAGATTCCAGGACCGGGGAGCTGTTTTTT. The chain uses TRBV4-3 and TRBJ2-2; unclear D gene. Trimming pared 0 bases from V and 5 bases from J, leaving 7 bases between. The CDR3 spans 14 residues. Germline values: CDR1 LGHNA, CDR2 YSLEER.

This clone was observed a handful of times. This chain links TRBV11-2 with TRBJ1-1; no firm D call. CDR3 length: 13 residues. V was pared by 1 base and J by 1 base, with 4 bases between. The germline CDR1 and CDR2 sequences are SGHAT and FQNNGV. CDR3 amino acids: CASSLGANTEAFF. The CDR3 DNA follows: TGTGCCAGCAGCTTAGGGGCGAACACTGAAGCTTTCTTT.

This chain links TRBV27 with TRBJ2-3; 12 bases agree with TRBD2. V trimming: 1 base; J trimming: 5 bases; junction bases outside the gene matches: 7. In germline, CDR1 is MNHEY, CDR2 SMNVEV (reference sequence). The CDR3 extends over 17 amino acids. CDR3 coding DNA: TGTGCCAGCAGTTTATACCGACTAGCGGGAGCGGTAGATACGCAGTATTTT. Protein sequence: CASSLYRLAGAVDTQYF.

This clone came up once. The chain has TRBV28 and TRBJ2-2; D gene ambiguous. Germline V CDR1 and CDR2: MDHEN, SYDVKM. V gave up 10 bases and J gave up 0 bases, with 6 bases separating them. The CDR3 totals 12 residues. CDR3: CATGANTGELFF. As DNA, the CDR3 is TGTGCCACAGGTGCGAACACCGGGGAGCTGTTTTTT.